This TCR beta chain is drawn from a study of memory CD4+ T cells and cytomegalovirus serostatus. Looking at the study overall: Donors were healthy Belgian adults, several CMV seropositive and 24 seronegative. Study conclusions and caveats: Each of 65 to 75 CMV-associated TCRbeta sequences occurred in one to five individuals.

The sort gate was single viable CD3+CD4+CD8-CD45RO+ cells for memory CD4+ T cells. Serostatus was set by detecting CMV pp150, pp28, p38, p52 IgG. Trimming took off 0 bases at V and 5 bases at J, with 7 bases between the two ends. CDR3 length: 13 residues. Germline values: CDR1 SGHTA, CDR2 FQGNSA. Using immunoSEQ multiplex PCR, the repertoire was profiled, and TCRdb retains in-frame clones only, with some absent. The repertoire holds tens of thousands of clones, about 80% seen once, with about 3% in the top ten. By sample fraction, this clone is medium-sized. Its antigen remains unknown. Within the sample, other DNA sequences also encode this same CDR3.

The sequenced material came from memory CD4+ T cells from blood. The chain links TRBV7-2 to TRBJ2-5; D is undetermined. The receptor's source is an adult in good health and CMV-seropositive. The DNA of the CDR3 is TGTGCCAGCAGCTTAGCATTGCGGGAGACCCAGTACTTC. Amino acid sequence: CASSLALRETQYF.